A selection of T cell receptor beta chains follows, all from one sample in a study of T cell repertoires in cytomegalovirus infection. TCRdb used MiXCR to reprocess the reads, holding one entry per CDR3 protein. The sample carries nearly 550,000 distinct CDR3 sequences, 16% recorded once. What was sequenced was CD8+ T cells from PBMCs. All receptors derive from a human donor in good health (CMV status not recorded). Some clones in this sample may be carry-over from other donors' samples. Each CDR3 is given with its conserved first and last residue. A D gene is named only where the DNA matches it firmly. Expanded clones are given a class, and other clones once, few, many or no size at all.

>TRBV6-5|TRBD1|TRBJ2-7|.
TGTGCCAGCAGGGACAGGGGCACATACGAGCAGTACTTC
CASRDRGTYEQYF
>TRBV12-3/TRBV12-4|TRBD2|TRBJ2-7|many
TGTGCCAGCAGTTTAATGTTGGGGGCTTGGCGGGGGGACGAGCAGTACTTC
CASSLMLGAWRGDEQYF
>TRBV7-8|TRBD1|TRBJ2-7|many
TGTGCCAGCAGCTTCCGGGACAGGGCCTTCTACGAGCAGTACTTC
CASSFRDRAFYEQYF
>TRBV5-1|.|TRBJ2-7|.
TGCGCCAGCAGCGGACTCGACTACGAGCAGTACTTC
CASSGLDYEQYF
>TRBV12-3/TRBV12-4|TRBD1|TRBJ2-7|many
TGTGCCAGCAGTTACCCTAGACAGGGGAGCGAGCAGTACTTC
CASSYPRQGSEQYF
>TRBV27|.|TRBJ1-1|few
TGTGCCAGCAAATGGACAGCGAACACTGAAGCTTTCTTT
CASKWTANTEAFF
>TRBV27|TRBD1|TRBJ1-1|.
TGTGCCAGCAGTACCAGGGGGTTTGAGGCTTTCTTT
CASSTRGFEAFF
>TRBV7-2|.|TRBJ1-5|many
TGTGCCAGCAGCGCTATGGACGGCGGGAATCAGCCCCAGCATTTT
CASSAMDGGNQPQHF
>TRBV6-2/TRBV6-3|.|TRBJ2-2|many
TGTGCCAGCAGTTACTATGGACTTAACACCGGGGAGCTGTTTTTT
CASSYYGLNTGELFF
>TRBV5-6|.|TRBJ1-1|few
TGTGCCAGCAGCCTCCGTTTGGTGGGAGAGAACACTGAAGCTTTCTTT
CASSLRLVGENTEAFF
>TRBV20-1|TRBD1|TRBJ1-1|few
TGCAGTGGTGGGGACAGTTTGAACACTGAAGCTTTCTTT
CSGGDSLNTEAFF
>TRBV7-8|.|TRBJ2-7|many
TGTGCCAGCAGCTTAGGGATGGACGGCTACGAGCAGTACTTC
CASSLGMDGYEQYF
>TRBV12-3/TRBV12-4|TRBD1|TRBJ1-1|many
TGTGCCAGCAGTGAAGAGGGGGCGGCGAGGACTGAAGCTTTCTTT
CASSEEGAARTEAFF
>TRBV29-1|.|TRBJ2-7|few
TGCAGCGCAAGTGAGGGCGGCGAGCAGTACTTC
CSASEGGEQYF
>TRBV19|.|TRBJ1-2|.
TGTGCCAGTAGTAGTACGGAGAACTATGGCTACACCTTC
CASSSTENYGYTF
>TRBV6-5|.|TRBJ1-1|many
TGTGCCAGCAGTTTTACCCTTGGGAACACTGAAGCTTTCTTT
CASSFTLGNTEAFF
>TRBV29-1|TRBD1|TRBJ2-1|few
TGCAGCGCCCGGGACAGCGACTACAATGAGCAGTTCTTC
CSARDSDYNEQFF
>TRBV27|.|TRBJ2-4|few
TGTGCCAGCAGTTTTGCAGGTGATGGCAAAAACATTCAGTACTTC
CASSFAGDGKNIQYF
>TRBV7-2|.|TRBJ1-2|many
TGTGCCAGCAGCTTACTAGGGGGGGCGGATGGCTACACCTTC
CASSLLGGADGYTF
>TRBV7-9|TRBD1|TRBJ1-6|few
TGTGCCAGCAGAAAAACCAGGGGGAGCTCCTATAATTCACCCCTCCACTTT
CASRKTRGSSYNSPLHF
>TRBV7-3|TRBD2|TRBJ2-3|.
TGTGCCAGCAGCTATAGCGGGAGTGGTACAGATACGCAGTATTTT
CASSYSGSGTDTQYF
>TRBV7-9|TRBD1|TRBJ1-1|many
TGTGCCATCACCCCGGAGGGGGGAGTCAGACAGGGGAACACTGAAGCTTTCTTT
CAITPEGGVRQGNTEAFF
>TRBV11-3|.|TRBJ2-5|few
TGTGCCAGCAGCCCCACAAGGGGATCCCCTCAAGAGACCCAGTACTTC
CASSPTRGSPQETQYF
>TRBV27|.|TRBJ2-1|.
TGTGCCAGTACATCTTACTCTAACAATGAGCAGTTCTTC
CASTSYSNNEQFF
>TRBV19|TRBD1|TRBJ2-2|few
TGTGCCACCCGGGACAGGCTGGCCGGGGAGCTGTTTTTT
CATRDRLAGELFF
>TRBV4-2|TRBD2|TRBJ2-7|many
TGTGCCAGCAGCCAAGATTCTAGCGGGACCTCCTACGAGCAGTACTTC
CASSQDSSGTSYEQYF
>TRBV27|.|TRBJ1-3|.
TGTGCCAGCAGTCTCTCGGGTACGGCGGGAAACACCATATATTTT
CASSLSGTAGNTIYF
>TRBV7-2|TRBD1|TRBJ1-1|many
TGTGCCAGCAGCTTAGTAGACAGGGGCACTGAAGCTTTCTTT
CASSLVDRGTEAFF
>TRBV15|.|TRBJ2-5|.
TGTGCCACCAGCAGACGAGGGGCAGGGGAGACCCAGTACTTC
CATSRRGAGETQYF
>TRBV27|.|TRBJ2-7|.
TGTGCCACCGGGACGGGCGAGCAGTACTTC
CATGTGEQYF
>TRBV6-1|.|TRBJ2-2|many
TGTGCCAGCACCCCAGGACAGAAAAACACCGGGGAGCTGTTTTTT
CASTPGQKNTGELFF
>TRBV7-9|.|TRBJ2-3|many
TGTGCCAGCAGCCCGACCTTAGAGGGGAATACGCAGTATTTT
CASSPTLEGNTQYF
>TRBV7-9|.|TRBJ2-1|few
TGTGCCAGCAGCTCCGGGGCCCCTTCTGCCTACAATGAGCAGTTCTTC
CASSSGAPSAYNEQFF
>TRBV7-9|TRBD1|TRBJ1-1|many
TGTGCCAGCAGCTTAAGACAGGGCATCAACACTGAAGCTTTCTTT
CASSLRQGINTEAFF
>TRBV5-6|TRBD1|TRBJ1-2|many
TGTGCCAGCAGCGCGGACAGGGCGGTGGGCTACACCTTC
CASSADRAVGYTF
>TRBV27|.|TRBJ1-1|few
TGTGCCAGCAGAATTTCCCTGAACACTGAAGCTTTCTTT
CASRISLNTEAFF
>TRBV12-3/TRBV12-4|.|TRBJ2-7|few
TGTGCCAGCAGTTTGGACGGCCGACTAGAGGAGCAGTACTTC
CASSLDGRLEEQYF
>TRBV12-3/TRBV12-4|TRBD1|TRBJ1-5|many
TGTGCCAGCAGTGTCACAGGGGGCGGCAATCAGCCCCAGCATTTT
CASSVTGGGNQPQHF
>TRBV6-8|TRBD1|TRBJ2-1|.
TGTGCCAGCTTGAGTGGGACAGGGGGCTTCAATGAGCAGTTCTTC
CASLSGTGGFNEQFF
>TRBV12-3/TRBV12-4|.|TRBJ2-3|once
TGTGCCAGCAGTTTAGGGAGCCGCGGGGGCACAGATACGCAGTATTTT
CASSLGSRGGTDTQYF
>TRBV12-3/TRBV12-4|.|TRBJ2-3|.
TGTGCCAGCAGTTGGAAGAGAAGAAGGACAGATACGCAGTATTTT
CASSWKRRRTDTQYF
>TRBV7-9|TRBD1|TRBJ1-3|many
TGTGCCAGCAGCACGCCTCGGACAGGAAGCTCTGGAAACACCATATATTTT
CASSTPRTGSSGNTIYF
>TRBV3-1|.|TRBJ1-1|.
TGTGCCAGCAGTCTGAGTTACTACAGGGAGGTGAACACTGAAGCTTTCTTT
CASSLSYYREVNTEAFF
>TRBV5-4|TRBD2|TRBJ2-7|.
TGTGCCAGCAGCATCGGGACTAGCGGGAAGGACGAGCAGTACTTC
CASSIGTSGKDEQYF
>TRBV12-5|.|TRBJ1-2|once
TGTGCTAGTGGTTTGGCAGGCACAGGGTATAATGGCTACACCTTC
CASGLAGTGYNGYTF
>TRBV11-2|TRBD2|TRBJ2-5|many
TGTGCCAGCAGCCCCCCCGGACGTCTAGCGGGAGAGACCCAGTACTTC
CASSPPGRLAGETQYF
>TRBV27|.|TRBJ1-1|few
TGTGCCAGCAGTCCCCACAGTAGGAGCAACACTGAAGCTTTCTTT
CASSPHSRSNTEAFF
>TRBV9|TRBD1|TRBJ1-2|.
TGTGCCAGCAGCTTACGGGACAGTACCACGGGACAGTACTATGGCTACACCTTC
CASSLRDSTTGQYYGYTF
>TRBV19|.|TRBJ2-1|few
TGTGCCAGTAGTAAAGGGACTGGCTACAATGAGCAGTTCTTC
CASSKGTGYNEQFF
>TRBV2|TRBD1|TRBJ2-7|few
TGTGCCAGCACGGGACAGGCGACCTACGAGCAGTACTTC
CASTGQATYEQYF
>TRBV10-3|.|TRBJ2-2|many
TGTGCCATCCCTGGGACACAGAACACCGGGGAGCTGTTTTTT
CAIPGTQNTGELFF
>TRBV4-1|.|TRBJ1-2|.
TGCGCCAGCAGCCAAGAGGGGGATCGCACCTTC
CASSQEGDRTF
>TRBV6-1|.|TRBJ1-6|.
TGTGCCAGCAGTGAACGGGGCTATAATTCACCCCTCCACTTT
CASSERGYNSPLHF